Below, 15 T cell receptor beta chains from the same sample are listed, as sequenced in a study of T cell changes during pregnancy in multiple sclerosis. Measured with immunoSEQ multiplex PCR; TCRdb has only the in-frame clones, and not every one. Among roughly 69,000 clones, roughly nine tenths were seen once, and the ten largest hold just under 0.3%. This specimen was CD4+ T cells from peripheral blood mononuclear cells, taken in the third trimester of pregnancy. The receptors here all came from a female donor in good health, enrolled as a control in a pregnancy study.

The chain uses TRBV7-2 and TRBJ1-2, with 8 bases that match TRBD1. The trim removed 5 bases at V and 6 bases at J, leaving 11 bases unmatched. CDR1 is SGHTA, CDR2 FQGNSA, per germline. The CDR3 extends over 15 amino acids. The CDR3 DNA reads as TGTGCCAGCAGCGCTGCCTCGGACAGGGTTAATGGCTACACCTTC. Its protein is CASSAASDRVNGYTF.

The J gene is TRBJ2-6, the V gene TRBV5-1, with 8 bases lining up with TRBD1. This CDR3 is 16 amino acids long. V lost 3 bases, J lost 0 bases, and 2 bases stayed unmatched. CDR1 and CDR2 (germline): SGHRS, YFSETQ. CDR3 coding DNA: TGCGCCAGCAGCTGGGGGACAGGCTCTGGGGCCAACGTCCTGACTTTC. Translating gives CASSWGTGSGANVLTF.

This clone has a single count. The chain uses TRBV7-2 and TRBJ2-3; D possibly corresponds to TRBD2 (6 bases). The CDR3 runs 16 residues. From germline, CDR1 is SGHTA and CDR2 FQGNSA. Trimming took off 5 bases at V and 2 bases at J, with 17 bases between the two ends. In nucleotides, the CDR3 is TGTGCCAGCAGCCCCGGTCACGCGGGGACCACAGATACGCAGTATTTT. It translates to CASSPGHAGTTDTQYF.

The V and J genes are TRBV30 and TRBJ1-2; 7 bases agree with TRBD1. The CDR3 totals 13 residues. With 1 base clipped from V and 4 bases from J, the junction kept 3 bases outside the gene matches. Germline V gives CDR1 GTSNPN, CDR2 SVGIG (reference sequence). The CDR3 region is CAWSGDRAYGYTF. In DNA form, the CDR3 reads TGTGCCTGGAGTGGTGACAGGGCCTATGGCTACACCTTC.

V gene TRBV5-1 combines with J gene TRBJ2-2, with D possibly being TRBD1 (5 bases). This CDR3 has 12 amino acids. The germline gives CDR1 SGHRS, CDR2 YFSETQ. V was shortened by 7 bases and J by 3 bases, with 7 bases between the two germline ends. The CDR3 coding sequence is TGCGCCAGCGGCAGGGACACCGGGGAGCTGTTTTTT. Translated: CASGRDTGELFF.

The genes are TRBV30 and TRBJ1-1; D gene unclear. CDR1 is GTSNPN and CDR2 is SVGIG in the germline V gene (reference sequence). This CDR3 has 15 amino acids. The germline V and J ends were trimmed by 0 bases and 6 bases, with 17 bases remaining between them. CDR3 DNA sequence: TGTGCCTGGAGTGTGGTTACCTCCCCGAGGTCTGAAGCTTTCTTT. Amino acids: CAWSVVTSPRSEAFF.

V gene TRBV5-1 combines with J gene TRBJ1-1; no clear D gene. Germline values: CDR1 SGHRS, CDR2 YFSETQ. The length of the CDR3 is 13 residues. Trimming shortened V by 0 bases and J by 1 base, and 4 bases separated the two germline ends. The CDR3 sequence: CASSLAWNTEAFF. CDR3 bases: TGCGCCAGCAGCTTGGCATGGAACACTGAAGCTTTCTTT. The whole variable domain, filled in from reference TRBV5-1 and TRBJ1-1, reads KAGVTQTPRYLIKTRGQQVTLSCSPISGHRSVSWYQQTPGQGLQFLFEYFSETQRNKGNFPGRFSGRQFSNSRSEMNVSTLELGDSALYLCASSLAWNTEAFFGQGTRLTVV.

This chain connects TRBV5-4 to TRBJ2-3; a weak D match, TRBD2 (6 bases). CDR3 size: 14 residues. Germline loops: CDR1 SGHNT, CDR2 YYREEE (reference sequence). Trimming pared 4 bases from V and 2 bases from J, leaving 11 bases between. The CDR3 DNA is TGTGCCAGCAGCCCGGCGGGGATCACAGATACGCAGTATTTT. It encodes CASSPAGITDTQYF. Variable domain in full (rest from reference TRBV5-4 and TRBJ2-3): ETGVTQSPTHLIKTRGQQVTLRCSSQSGHNTVSWYQQALGQGPQFIFQYYREEENGRGNFPPRFSGLQFPNYSSELNVNALELDDSALYLCASSPAGITDTQYFGPGTRLTVL.

This clone is a singleton in its sample. The chain has TRBV27 and TRBJ1-3; D is possibly TRBD1 (6 bases). V gave up 8 bases and J gave up 4 bases, with 21 bases separating them. The germline CDR1 and CDR2 sequences are MNHEY and SMNVEV (reference sequence). The CDR3 has 16 residues. In DNA, the CDR3 is TGTGCCAGCTCAAATCTGAGGGGGACATTCGGAAACACCATATATTTT. Its translation: CASSNLRGTFGNTIYF.

This chain uses TRBV11-3 with TRBJ1-1; possibly TRBD1 for D (5 bases). Trimming shortened V by 0 bases and J by 8 bases, and 19 bases separated the two germline ends. The CDR3 loop spans 16 amino acids. Germline lookup yields CDR1 SGHNT and CDR2 YENEEA. The CDR3 loop is CASSLESRRGDREAFF. Written as DNA, the CDR3 is TGTGCCAGCAGCTTAGAGTCGCGGAGGGGTGACCGGGAAGCTTTCTTT.

This rearrangement joins TRBV5-1 to TRBJ2-3; possible D gene TRBD2, 5 bases. Germline assignment: CDR1 SGHRS and CDR2 YFSETQ. V was clipped by 1 base and J by 6 bases, with 21 bases between them. There are 17 residues in the CDR3. The CDR3 reads CASSLTDLGGSQDTQYF. CDR3 sequence (DNA): TGCGCCAGCAGCTTGACGGACCTCGGAGGTTCACAGGATACGCAGTATTTT. Filled out from reference TRBV5-1 and TRBJ2-3, the complete variable domain reads KAGVTQTPRYLIKTRGQQVTLSCSPISGHRSVSWYQQTPGQGLQFLFEYFSETQRNKGNFPGRFSGRQFSNSRSEMNVSTLELGDSALYLCASSLTDLGGSQDTQYFGPGTRLTVL.

The chain joins TRBV4-3 to TRBJ1-1, with D perhaps matching TRBD1 (5 bases). Looked up from germline, CDR1 is LGHNA and CDR2 is YSLEER. V was cut by 4 bases and J by 5 bases, with 17 bases left in between. The CDR3 runs 15 residues. The CDR3 sequence: CASSREQGVGTEAFF. The CDR3 nucleotides are TGCGCCAGCAGCCGCGAGCAGGGTGTTGGGACTGAAGCTTTCTTT.

The genes are TRBV11-2 and TRBJ1-2; D remains unclear. Germline V gene sequence: CDR1 SGHAT, CDR2 FQNNGV. V shed 2 bases and J shed 2 bases, with 9 bases lying between them. The CDR3 loop spans 14 amino acids. Here the CDR3 DNA reads TGTGCCAGCAGCTTATGGTCCAGGAACTATGGCTACACCTTC. It is translated as CASSLWSRNYGYTF.

V usage is TRBV7-8 and J usage is TRBJ2-3; 10 nucleotides line up with TRBD2. The V gene end was trimmed by 3 bases and the J gene end by 2 bases; junction bases not matched to a gene: 5. Germline V lookup: CDR1 SGHVS, CDR2 FQNEAQ. The CDR3 contains 16 residues. DNA for the CDR3: TGTGCCAGCAGCTTGTTTAGCGGGGGGAACACAGATACGCAGTATTTT. Translating gives CASSLFSGGNTDTQYF. The variable domain in full, completed from reference TRBV7-8 and TRBJ2-3, reads GAGVSQSPRYKVAKRGQDVALRCDPISGHVSLFWYQQALGQGPEFLTYFQNEAQLDKSGLPSDRFFAERPEGSVSTLKIQRTQQEDSAVYLCASSLFSGGNTDTQYFGPGTRLTVL.

The rearrangement links TRBV5-1 to TRBJ2-7; 7 bases match TRBD2. This CDR3 has 14 residues. The germline CDR1 and CDR2 sequences are SGHRS and YFSETQ. Trimming took 4 bases from V and 3 from J; bases not matched to a gene: 7. The CDR3 region has the DNA TGCGCCAGCAGCGGCGGGGGAATAGGCTACGAGCAGTACTTC. Protein sequence: CASSGGGIGYEQYF.